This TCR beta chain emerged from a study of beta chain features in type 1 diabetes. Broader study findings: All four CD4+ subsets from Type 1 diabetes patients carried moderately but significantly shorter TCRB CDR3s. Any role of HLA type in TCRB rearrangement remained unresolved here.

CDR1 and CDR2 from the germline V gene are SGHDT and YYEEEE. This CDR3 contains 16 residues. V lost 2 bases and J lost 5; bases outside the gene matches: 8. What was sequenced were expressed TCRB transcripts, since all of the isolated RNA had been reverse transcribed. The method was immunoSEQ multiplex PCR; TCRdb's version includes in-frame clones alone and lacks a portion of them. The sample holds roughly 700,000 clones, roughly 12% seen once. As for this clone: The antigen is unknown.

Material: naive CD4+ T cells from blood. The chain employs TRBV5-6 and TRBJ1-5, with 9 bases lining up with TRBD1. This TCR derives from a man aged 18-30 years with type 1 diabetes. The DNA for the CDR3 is TGTGCCAGCAGCTTCTATTACCGGGACAGGGATCAGCCCCAGCATTTT. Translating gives CASSFYYRDRDQPQHF.